This T cell receptor (beta chain) was observed in a study of blood T cell repertoires in COVID-19 (TCRdb year 2020). Some background on the complete study: Samples covering the acute and convalescent phases of COVID-19 were provided by collaborators in the United States, Italy and Spain. The repertoires were released in a freely available public database intended as a resource for research on the immune response to SARS-CoV-2. A de-identified subject ID, COVID-19 status, age in years and sex were almost always included in the sample metadata. The samples were drawn from two sources: the first 160 participants of the ongoing ImmuneRACE study, and fewer than 1,500 subjects contributed by 6 global collaborators. Where available, HLA class I and class II types were obtained from metadata supplied by the sample provider rather than from assay-based typing. The dataset comprised deeply sampled blood TCRbeta repertoires from subjects exposed to, actively infected with, or recovered from COVID-19. The prospective study material was composed of cDNA or gDNA derived from T cells, B-cell-depleted T cells, or PBMCs. What the study reported, not specific to this receptor: How much clinical and demographic metadata was included differed by source and by participant, and the metadata was provided uncurated.

Of note for this clone: The clone's antigen remains unknown. No base quality information exists; no much larger clone differs at one position.

Participants in the prospective study were aged about 18 to 95 years, lived in under 30 United States geographic areas, and enrolled through a virtual design. Cohort assignment in the prospective study relied on participant-reported clinical history from a screening survey and a study questionnaire. For ImmuneRACE Cohort 3, a participant was defined as recovered based on two consecutive negative NP/OP PCR tests, clearance by a healthcare professional, or resolution of symptoms. In the prospective study, mobile phlebotomists collected whole blood, serum and a nasopharyngeal or oropharyngeal swab from each participant. Additional blood draws and questionnaires over an approximately two-month period could optionally be provided by prospective study participants. Blood samples from the prospective study were shipped frozen or at room temperature prior to DNA extraction. TCRbeta CDR3 regions were amplified from genomic DNA by means of the immunoSEQ Assay, a bias-controlled multiplex PCR. In the authors' own workflow: The number of nucleated cells in each sample was estimated by amplification of reference gene primers within the assay. Sequence reads were collapsed and filtered to measure the absolute abundance of every unique TCRbeta CDR3 rearrangement. For each sample, productive Simpson clonality was calculated as the square root of Simpson's diversity index across productive rearrangements. The table was pulled from immuneACCESS by TCRdb, which kept in-frame rearrangements only. Such tables lose some clones; where checked, under half of the loss comes from unresolved V genes, and the rest has no known cause. That table gives V, J and clone size, and the DNA gave D and trimming. Present in this sample are some 490,000 clones, 88% of which were seen just once. Around 7.9% of the sample lies in the top ten.

Cut back by 6 bases and 4 bases, the V and J ends lie 10 bases apart. The CDR3 goes from the cysteine to the phenylalanine over 12 residues. Only the CDR3 DNA stays, 36 bases, in frame from base 1. Reading the germline V gene gives CDR1 MNHEY and CDR2 SVGAGI. The specimen sequenced was PBMCs or T cells enriched from blood (not recorded which). The chain uses TRBV6-5 and TRBJ2-7, with the D segment identity uncertain. This TCR derives from an older woman who had recovered from COVID-19. The CDR3 reads CASSGDIYEQYF. The DNA reads as follows: TGTGCCAGCAGCGGTGACATTTACGAGCAGTACTTC.